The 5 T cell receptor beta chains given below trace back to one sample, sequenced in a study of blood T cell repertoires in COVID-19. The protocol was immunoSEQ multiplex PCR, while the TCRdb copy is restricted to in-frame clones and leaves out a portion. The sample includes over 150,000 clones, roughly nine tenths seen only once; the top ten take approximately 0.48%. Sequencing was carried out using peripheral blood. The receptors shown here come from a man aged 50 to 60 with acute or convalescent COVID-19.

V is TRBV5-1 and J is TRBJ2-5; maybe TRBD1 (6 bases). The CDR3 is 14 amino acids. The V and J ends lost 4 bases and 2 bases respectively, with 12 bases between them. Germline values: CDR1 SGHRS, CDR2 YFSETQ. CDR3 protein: CASSKTGPQETQYF. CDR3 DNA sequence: TGCGCCAGCAGCAAGACAGGACCTCAAGAGACCCAGTACTTC.

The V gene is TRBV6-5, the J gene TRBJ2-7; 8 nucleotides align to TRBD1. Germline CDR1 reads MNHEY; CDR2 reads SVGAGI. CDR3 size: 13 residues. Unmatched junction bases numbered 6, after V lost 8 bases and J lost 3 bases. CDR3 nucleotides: TGTGCCAGCGGACGGGACAGGATCTACGAGCAGTACGTC. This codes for CASGRDRIYEQYV.

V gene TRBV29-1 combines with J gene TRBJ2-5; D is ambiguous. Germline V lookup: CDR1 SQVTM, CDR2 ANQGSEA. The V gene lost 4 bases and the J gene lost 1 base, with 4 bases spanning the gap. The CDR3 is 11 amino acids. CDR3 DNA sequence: TGCAGCGTTGCCCTCCAAGAGACCCAGTACTTC. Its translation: CSVALQETQYF.

DNA for the CDR3: TGTGCCAGCAGTTTAAATAGCGGGAGCTGGAACACCGGGGAGCTGTTTTTT. It translates to CASSLNSGSWNTGELFF. The chain uses TRBV27 and TRBJ2-2, with 9 positions matching TRBD2. The J segment lost 1 base and the V segment lost 2 bases, leaving 5 bases of the junction unmatched. There are 17 residues in the CDR3. Germline V CDR1 and CDR2: MNHEY, SMNVEV (reference sequence).

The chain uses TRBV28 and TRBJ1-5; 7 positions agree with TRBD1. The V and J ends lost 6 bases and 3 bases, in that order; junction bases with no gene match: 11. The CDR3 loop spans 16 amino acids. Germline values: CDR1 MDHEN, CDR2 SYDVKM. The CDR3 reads CASSPPGGTVNQPQHF. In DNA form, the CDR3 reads TGTGCCAGCAGCCCACCTGGAGGGACAGTCAATCAGCCCCAGCATTTT.